The rows below give T cell receptor beta chains drawn from one sample of a study of regulatory T cells in long-lasting Graves disease. TCRdb reanalysed the multiplex PCR reads using MiXCR and keeps one entry per CDR3 protein. The sample has hundreds of thousands of distinct CDR3 sequences, 15% to 20% seen once. The data also belong to a second study, concerning T cells in Graves' hyperthyroidism and ophthalmopathy.

The sample consisted of peripheral blood mononuclear cells (PBMCs), taken at new diagnosis, from a patient treated with antithyroid drugs. Receptor source: a man in his forties with Graves disease. Both conserved end residues are part of each CDR3. D genes are given only for firm matches. Clone size is given for some rows only: seen once, a few or many times, or a class if the clone is expanded.

J gene | clone size | V gene | D gene | CDR3 DNA | CDR3 protein
TRBJ2-7 | many | TRBV2 | . | TGTGCCAGCAAAGGGAGGACCTCCTACGAGCAGTACTTC | CASKGRTSYEQYF
TRBJ2-2 | . | TRBV3-1 | . | TGTGCCAGCAGAATCAGGTTGGGTACCGGGGAGCTGTTTTTT | CASRIRLGTGELFF
TRBJ1-6 | many | TRBV2 | . | TGTGCCAGCAGTCCTGACAATTTCGGTTCACCCCTCCACTTT | CASSPDNFGSPLHF
TRBJ2-1 | many | TRBV27 | . | TGTGCCAGCCAGACCTACGAGCGATCCTACAATGAGCAGTTCTTC | CASQTYERSYNEQFF
TRBJ2-2 | many | TRBV6-1 | . | TGTGCCAGCACCTCCCGGCGTCGAGCCCAAGCTGGAGGAGGGGAGCTGTTTTTT | CASTSRRRAQAGGGELFF
TRBJ2-5 | many | TRBV6-5 | . | TGTGCCAGCAGTTACTCCCGGGACCTCGGGGAGACCCAGTACTTC | CASSYSRDLGETQYF
TRBJ2-3 | many | TRBV5-1 | . | TGCGCCAGCAGCTTGGGCGGACACTCCACAGATACGCAGTATTTT | CASSLGGHSTDTQYF
TRBJ2-3 | many | TRBV30 | TRBD1 | TGTGCCTGGAGTGTTGGTATAGGGACAGGGTCAGATACGCAGTATTTT | CAWSVGIGTGSDTQYF
TRBJ2-6 | few | TRBV27 | TRBD2 | TGTGCCAGCAGTTTGAGGGCTAGCGGGCTGTGCTCTGGGGCCAACGTCCTGACTTTC | CASSLRASGLCSGANVLTF
TRBJ1-1 | many | TRBV4-3 | . | TGCGCCAGCAGCCCCCTCGCACAGGGCGACACTGAAGCTTTCTTT | CASSPLAQGDTEAFF
TRBJ2-7 | few | TRBV5-1 | . | TGCGCCAGCAGGTCAGGGGGGAGCGAGCAGTACTTC | CASRSGGSEQYF
TRBJ2-2 | . | TRBV6-4 | TRBD2 | TGTGCCAGCAGTGAGACTGCGGGGGGTACCGGGGAGCTGTTTTTT | CASSETAGGTGELFF
TRBJ1-5 | . | TRBV15 | . | TGTGCCACCAGCAGAGGAACGGTGAGTCAGCCCCAGCATTTT | CATSRGTVSQPQHF
TRBJ1-4 | few | TRBV28 | TRBD1 | TGTGCCAGCAAGACAGGGGGCGTCGAAAAACTGTTTTTT | CASKTGGVEKLFF
TRBJ2-1 | . | TRBV3-1 | TRBD2 | TGTGCCAGCAGCCGGGGGCGACTAGCGGGGGGGCTTTCGAATGAGCAGTTCTTC | CASSRGRLAGGLSNEQFF
TRBJ1-2 | few | TRBV28 | . | TGTGCCAGCAGTGCCCTAAGCTACGGCTACACCTTC | CASSALSYGYTF
TRBJ1-1 | many | TRBV18 | . | TGTGCCAGCTCACCACCCTCCAGGAGGGACACTGAAGCTTTCTTT | CASSPPSRRDTEAFF
TRBJ2-2 | few | TRBV6-1 | . | TGTGCCAGCAGCCGAGGACAGCGCGGCGGGGAGCTGTTTTTT | CASSRGQRGGELFF
TRBJ2-5 | many | TRBV7-9 | TRBD1 | TGTGCCAGCAGCCCCATGGGTGGGACAGCAGAGACCCAGTACTTC | CASSPMGGTAETQYF
TRBJ2-1 | many | TRBV7-3 | . | TGTGCCAGCAGCTTGTCGTTGGCAGGCTCCTACAATGAGCAGTTCTTC | CASSLSLAGSYNEQFF
TRBJ2-7 | many | TRBV2 | . | TGTGCCAGCAGTGTCGGGGTCTACGAGCAGTACTTC | CASSVGVYEQYF
TRBJ1-6 | few | TRBV10-3 | . | TGTGCCATCAGTGGCGGGGGCGGGTATAATTCACCCCTCCACTTT | CAISGGGGYNSPLHF
TRBJ2-3 | . | TRBV24-1 | TRBD1 | TGTGCCACCAGTGATGGGACAGGGGGCTACACAGATACGCAGTATTTT | CATSDGTGGYTDTQYF
TRBJ2-5 | few | TRBV5-1 | . | TGCGCCAGCAGCTTGGAACAGGGGAGGGCAGAGACCCAGTACTTC | CASSLEQGRAETQYF
TRBJ2-5 | few | TRBV10-2 | . | TGCGCCAGCAGTGGGGCAACGGTCCAAGAGACCCAGTACTTC | CASSGATVQETQYF
TRBJ1-5 | . | TRBV2 | TRBD1 | TGTGCCAGCAGCCCTTCCCGACAGGGGTGGAATCAGCCCCAGCATTTT | CASSPSRQGWNQPQHF
TRBJ1-6 | few | TRBV9 | . | TGTGCCAGCAGCGTAGGCTCCGGGACGGGGTCCTATAATTCACCCCTCCACTTT | CASSVGSGTGSYNSPLHF
TRBJ2-2 | . | TRBV28 | . | TGTGCCACAGGCAGGGGGAACACCGGGGAGCTGTTTTTT | CATGRGNTGELFF
TRBJ2-1 | many | TRBV7-3 | . | TGTGCCAGCAGCCCCGCAGTTCAAGCTGAGCAGTTCTTC | CASSPAVQAEQFF
TRBJ2-3 | many | TRBV25-1 | . | TGTGCCAGCAGCGGCAGCACAGATACGCAGTATTTT | CASSGSTDTQYF
TRBJ2-2 | . | TRBV11-2 | . | TGTGCCAGCAGCTTAGTTGGGGGGCCAGCCGGGGAGCTGTTTTTT | CASSLVGGPAGELFF
TRBJ1-5 | many | TRBV6-2/TRBV6-3 | . | TGTGCCAGCAGTTACTCGCCGGGCGGTCAGCCCCAGCATTTT | CASSYSPGGQPQHF
TRBJ1-2 | . | TRBV29-1 | . | TGCAGCGCACCTTTGCTCGGGGGCGGTGTCTATGGCTACACCTTC | CSAPLLGGGVYGYTF
TRBJ2-1 | . | TRBV12-3/TRBV12-4 | TRBD2 | TGTGCCAGCCTTAGACCCGGGCTAGCGGGGGGCAATGAGCAGTTCTTC | CASLRPGLAGGNEQFF
TRBJ1-4 | . | TRBV2 | . | TGTGCCAGCATAGACCAGGGCCCTCAACTGTTTTTT | CASIDQGPQLFF
TRBJ2-2 | . | TRBV20-1 | TRBD1 | TGCAGTGCTGCTGACGACAGGGGATCCCCCACCGGGGAGCTGTTTTTT | CSAADDRGSPTGELFF
TRBJ1-1 | many | TRBV4-1 | . | TGCGCCAGCAGCCAAGTCCCGCGGGGGGGCGCAGCTTTCTTT | CASSQVPRGGAAFF
TRBJ2-3 | many | TRBV5-1 | TRBD1 | TGCGCCAGCAGCGGGACAGGGGCAGATACGCAGTATTTT | CASSGTGADTQYF
TRBJ1-5 | many | TRBV7-8 | . | TGTGCCAGCAGCTACGACACAAATCAGCCCCAGCATTTT | CASSYDTNQPQHF
TRBJ1-3 | . | TRBV2 | . | TGTGCCAGCAGTGGAGGGCGCAGGTCTGGAAACACCATATATTTT | CASSGGRRSGNTIYF
TRBJ2-3 | many | TRBV28 | TRBD1 | TGTGCCAGCAGTTCGGACAGGGTAGGCGCAGATACGCAGTATTTT | CASSSDRVGADTQYF
TRBJ2-2 | many | TRBV7-2 | TRBD2 | TGTGCCAGCAGCCGGGGGGACCACACCGGGGAGCTGTTTTTT | CASSRGDHTGELFF
TRBJ2-5 | many | TRBV6-1 | . | TGTGCCAGCAGGTGGTCTCTGCGGGATCAAGAGACCCAGTACTTC | CASRWSLRDQETQYF
TRBJ2-2 | . | TRBV19 | . | TGTGCCAGTCGGGTGGGGGCTAACACCGGGGAGCTGTTTTTT | CASRVGANTGELFF
TRBJ1-2 | many | TRBV28 | . | TGTGCCAGCAGTCCCAAACTGAGAAACTATGGCTACACCTTC | CASSPKLRNYGYTF
TRBJ1-6 | many | TRBV25-1 | TRBD1 | TGTGCCAGCAGTGGAACAGGGGGCTCCTATAATTCACCCCTCCACTTT | CASSGTGGSYNSPLHF
TRBJ2-1 | many | TRBV30 | TRBD2 | TGTGCCTGGACAGGGAGCGGGGGGGACAATGAGCAGTTCTTC | CAWTGSGGDNEQFF
TRBJ1-1 | many | TRBV19 | . | TGTGCCAGTAGTATTACCAAGAACACTGAAGCTTTCTTT | CASSITKNTEAFF
TRBJ2-3 | many | TRBV5-1 | TRBD2 | TGCGCCAGCAGCCCGCAGCGGGGGTTGGCAGATACGCAGTATTTT | CASSPQRGLADTQYF
TRBJ1-1 | . | TRBV11-1 | . | TGTGCCAGCAGCCGGAGCCAGAACACTGAAGCTTTCTTT | CASSRSQNTEAFF
TRBJ1-5 | few | TRBV19 | TRBD1 | TGTGCCAGTAGTCCCCAAGGACAGGGTCGGCAGCCCCAGCATTTT | CASSPQGQGRQPQHF
TRBJ2-2 | few | TRBV27 | TRBD1 | TGTGCCAGCAGTTTACCGGGACAGGGAGTCACCGGGGAGCTGTTTTTT | CASSLPGQGVTGELFF
TRBJ2-7 | many | TRBV11-2 | . | TGTGCCAGCAGCTTGGGGGGTCCCTTCGAGCAGTACTTC | CASSLGGPFEQYF
TRBJ1-2 | . | TRBV28 | . | TGTGCCAGCAGCCGAAGGGTCTACTATGGCTACACCTTC | CASSRRVYYGYTF
TRBJ2-7 | many | TRBV20-1 | TRBD1 | TGCAGTGCCCCCTCGGACAGGGGGGTAGGCGAGCAGTACTTC | CSAPSDRGVGEQYF
TRBJ2-7 | many | TRBV28 | . | TGTGCCAGCAAAAGACAGCTATCCTACGAGCAGTACTTC | CASKRQLSYEQYF